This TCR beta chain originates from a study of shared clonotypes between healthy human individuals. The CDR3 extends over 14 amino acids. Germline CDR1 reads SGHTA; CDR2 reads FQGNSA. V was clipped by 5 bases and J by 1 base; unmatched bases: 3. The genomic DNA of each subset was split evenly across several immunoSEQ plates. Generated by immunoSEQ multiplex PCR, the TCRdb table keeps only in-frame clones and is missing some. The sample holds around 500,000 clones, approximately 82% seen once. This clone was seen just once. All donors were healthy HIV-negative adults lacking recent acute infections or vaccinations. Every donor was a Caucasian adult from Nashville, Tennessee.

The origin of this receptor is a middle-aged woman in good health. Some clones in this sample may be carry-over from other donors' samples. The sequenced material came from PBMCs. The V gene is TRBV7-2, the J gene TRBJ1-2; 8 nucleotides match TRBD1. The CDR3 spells CASSRDRLNYGYTF. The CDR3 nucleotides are TGTGCCAGCAGCCGGGACAGGCTTAACTATGGCTACACCTTC.